These 6 T cell receptor beta chains came from one sample sequenced in a study of cytomegalovirus exposure and HLA in healthy donors. PCR primers comprised 60 Vbeta and 13 Jbeta primers. The repertoire was sequenced with immunoSEQ multiplex PCR; TCRdb's copy has only in-frame clones and lacks some. Of more than 150,000 clones listed, around four fifths are singletons. Sequencing was carried out using PBMCs. The receptors stem from a young man in good health and CMV-seronegative.

The rearrangement uses TRBV6-5 and TRBJ2-5, with TRBD1 as a possible D gene (6 bases). The length of the CDR3 is 14 residues. The V gene's germline CDR1 is MNHEY and CDR2 SVGAGI. Trimming took off 6 bases at V and 2 bases at J, with 13 bases between the two ends. CDR3 coding DNA: TGTGCCAGCAGCCCGGACAGAGGACAAGAGACCCAGTACTTC. It translates to CASSPDRGQETQYF.

Only a few counts were recorded for this clone. This chain links TRBV7-9 with TRBJ1-5, with TRBD1 identical over 10 bases. The CDR3 totals 13 residues. Per the germline V gene, CDR1 is SEHNR and CDR2 is FQNEAQ (reference sequence). With V trimmed by 5 bases and J by 12 bases, 7 bases remained unmatched. The CDR3 DNA follows: TGTGCCAGCAGCCCCCGGGACAGGGGTATCCAGCATTTT. Amino acids: CASSPRDRGIQHF.

This clone was recorded a few times. At one end the junction does not follow the germline gene, possibly because of a read error. V and J are TRBV19 and TRBJ2-1; TRBD1 agrees at 7 bases. There are 14 residues in the CDR3. Germline values: CDR1 LNHDA, CDR2 SQIVND (reference sequence). As DNA, the CDR3 is TGTGCCAGTAGCCGACAGGGCTCCCACAATGAGCAGTTCTTC. Protein: CASSRQGSHNEQFF. Together with reference TRBV19 and TRBJ2-1, the CDR3 gives the full variable domain: DGGITQSPKYLFRKEGQNVTLSCEQNLNHDAMYWYRQDPGQGLRLIYYSQIVNDFQKGDIAEGYSVSREKKESFPLTVTSAQKNPTAFYLCASSRQGSHNEQFFGPGTRLTVL.

In its sample, this clone was seen a few times. The chain recombines TRBV7-9 with TRBJ2-5, with 11 bases fitting TRBD2. V lost 1 base, J lost 4 bases, and 2 bases stayed unmatched. Germline V gene lookup returns CDR1 SEHNR and CDR2 FQNEAQ (reference sequence). There are 15 residues in the CDR3. In nucleotides, the CDR3 is TGTGCCAGCAGCTTAGTGACTAGCGGGGTAGAGACCCAGTACTTC. It encodes CASSLVTSGVETQYF.

The CDR3 reads CSVELAGDTDTQYF. CDR3 nucleotides: TGCAGCGTTGAACTAGCGGGGGACACAGATACGCAGTATTTT. V is TRBV29-1 and J is TRBJ2-3; 10 nucleotides agree with TRBD2. The CDR3 is made up of 14 amino acids. V was pared by 2 bases and J by 2 bases, with 1 base of the junction left unmatched. Germline CDR1 SQVTM, CDR2 ANQGSEA.

The sample holds many counts of this clone. V gene TRBV9 combines with J gene TRBJ1-2, with 8 bases identical to TRBD1. The length of the CDR3 is 15 residues. V gave up 3 bases and J gave up 7 bases; unmatched junction bases: 11. Per germline, CDR1 SGDLS and CDR2 YYNGEE. The CDR3 DNA reads TGTGCCAGCAGCGGGGACCGCAGGGGGCTGGGTGGCTACACCTTC. It encodes CASSGDRRGLGGYTF. Looking up the rest from reference TRBV9 and TRBJ1-2 gives the full variable domain: DSGVTQTPKHLITATGQRVTLRCSPRSGDLSVYWYQQSLDQGLQFLIQYYNGEERAKGNILERFSAQQFPDLHSELNLSSLELGDSALYFCASSGDRRGLGGYTFGSGTRLTVV.